The clone carrying this T cell receptor (beta chain) was seen at least ten times. Antigen specificity is unknown. The read terminates 3 residues before the CDR3 end, so the remaining end is supplied by the germline J gene. This entry is derived from a study of T cell clonality in common variable immunodeficiency. Looked up from germline, CDR1 is LNHDA and CDR2 is SQIVND (reference sequence). Between the trimmed V and J ends, which lost 1 base and 5 bases, there was a span of 8 bases. The CDR3 contains 14 residues. Points from the study as a whole: Common variable immunodeficiency TCR beta sequences reportedly had fewer deletions and N-nucleotide insertions.

Method: immunoSEQ multiplex PCR; TCRdb's copy keeps in-frame clones and lacks some. The sample shows 45,000 to 55,000 clones, none of them appearing just once. The TCR sequence derives from a person aged 18-70 years in good health. The chain couples TRBV19 to TRBJ2-2, with D possibly TRBD2 on 5 matching bases. The sample comprised peripheral blood mononuclear cells. This chain's CDR3 is CASSIGTRTGELFF. The DNA read from the CDR3 is TGTGCCAGTAGTATAGGTACTAGAACCGGGGAG.